These 14 T cell receptor beta chains share one sample of origin, sequenced in a study of T cell changes during pregnancy in multiple sclerosis. Clones were read by immunoSEQ multiplex PCR, and TCRdb kept only the in-frame ones, dropping some. The sample lists 65,000 to 85,000 clones; over 85% were seen once. Sequencing was performed on peripheral blood, taken in the second trimester of pregnancy. The source is a female donor in good health, enrolled as a control in a pregnancy study.

This chain joins TRBV10-1 and TRBJ2-7, with D possibly TRBD2 on 5 matching bases. The germline CDR1 and CDR2 sequences are WNHNN and SYGVQD (reference sequence). V was clipped by 4 bases and J by 0 bases, with 16 bases between them. The CDR3 is made up of 16 amino acids. DNA of the CDR3: TGCGCCAGCAGTGTAGTAGGGCGGGCCTTCTCCTACGAGCAGTACTTC. The encoded protein is CASSVVGRAFSYEQYF.

The chain couples TRBV6-1 to TRBJ1-1; 8 bases line up with TRBD1. The CDR3 contains 15 residues. CDR1 and CDR2 (germline): MNHNS, SASEGT. The J segment lost 1 base and the V segment lost 4 bases, leaving 5 bases of the junction unmatched. As DNA, the CDR3 is TGTGCCAGCAGTGTAGACAGGGGCCCGAACACTGAAGCTTTCTTT. Protein sequence: CASSVDRGPNTEAFF.

This sequence joins TRBV27 and TRBJ1-5, with TRBD1 matching over 11 bases. This CDR3 comprises 12 residues. V lost 8 bases to trimming and J lost 15 bases; unmatched junction nucleotides: 9. In germline, CDR1 is MNHEY, CDR2 SMNVEV (reference sequence). CDR3 sequence reads: CASPWGTGGMHF. The CDR3, as DNA: TGTGCCAGCCCATGGGGGACAGGGGGGATGCATTTT.

J is TRBJ2-4 and V is TRBV11-2, with TRBD2 as a possible D gene (5 bases). Germline CDR1 is SGHAT and CDR2 is FQNNGV. Trimming pared 5 bases from V and 2 bases from J, leaving 10 bases between. The CDR3 has 14 residues. CDR3 nucleotide sequence: TGTGCCAGCAGCGCTAGCTTCCCCAAAAACATTCAGTACTTC. Translated: CASSASFPKNIQYF.

CDR3: CASSFNEGGPSGDTQYF. The CDR3 nucleotides are TGTGCCAGCAGTTTCAACGAGGGAGGACCCTCAGGGGATACGCAGTATTTT. This sequence joins TRBV28 and TRBJ2-3, with D tentatively TRBD2 (6 bases). Germline loops: CDR1 MDHEN, CDR2 SYDVKM. Trimming removed 3 bases from V and 6 bases from J, with 22 bases in between. The CDR3 contains 17 residues.

The chain uses TRBV6-1 and TRBJ1-2, with 10 bases fitting TRBD1. The trim removed 3 bases at V and 8 bases at J, leaving 6 bases unmatched. The CDR3 has 14 amino acids. Germline CDR1 MNHNS, CDR2 SASEGT. The CDR3 DNA follows: TGTGCCAGCAGTGAGACAGGGGGCTCCCTGGGCTACACCTTC. This gives the protein CASSETGGSLGYTF.

The J gene is TRBJ2-5, the V gene TRBV6-5; 8 bases match TRBD2. Germline V gives CDR1 MNHEY, CDR2 SVGAGI. V was pared by 0 bases and J by 4 bases, with 1 base of the junction left unmatched. This CDR3 has 14 residues. CDR3 sequence: CASSYSGGGETQYF. The CDR3 coding sequence is TGTGCCAGCAGTTACTCCGGGGGGGGAGAGACCCAGTACTTC.

The rearrangement links TRBV21-1 to TRBJ2-2; the DNA was not used to check the table's D call, TRBD2. TRBV21-1 is a listed pseudogene. CDR3 length: 19 amino acids. CDR3 in DNA: TGTGCCAGCAGCAAAGGAGGGACTAGCGAAGAGGTGGCCACCGGGGAGCTGTTTTTT. Encoded protein: CASSKGGTSEEVATGELFF.

This clone was seen just once. The CDR3 region is CSVTPGQGTDTQYF. As DNA, the CDR3 is TGCAGCGTTACCCCGGGACAGGGCACAGATACGCAGTATTTT. J is TRBJ2-3 and V is TRBV29-1; 8 bases are a match to TRBD1. The CDR3 has 14 amino acids. Trimming removed 5 bases from V and 1 base from J; junction bases left unmatched: 5. The germline CDR1 and CDR2 sequences are SQVTM and ANQGSEA.

This chain joins TRBV29-1 and TRBJ1-4; the D is unclear. Germline-derived CDR1 and CDR2 are SQVTM and ANQGSEA. Deletions cut 7 bases from V and 8 bases from J, with 14 bases between. This CDR3 region has 12 residues. This CDR3 is CSAGWVNEKLFF. The CDR3 DNA reads as TGCAGCGCCGGGTGGGTTAACGAAAAACTGTTTTTT.

The V and J genes are TRBV25-1 and TRBJ2-5; TRBD1 aligns across 8 bases. The length of the CDR3 is 16 residues. V trimming: 2 bases; J trimming: 1 base; junction bases outside the gene matches: 6. CDR1 is MGHDK, CDR2 SYGVNS, per germline. The CDR3 sequence: CASSEGTGSIQETQYF. The DNA for the CDR3 is TGTGCCAGCAGTGAAGGGACAGGTTCCATCCAAGAGACCCAGTACTTC.

Of note for this clone: Within the sample, other DNA sequences also encode this same CDR3. This rearrangement joins TRBV5-1 to TRBJ2-5; the D is unclear. Trimming cost V 0 bases and J 4 bases, with 4 bases left between them. Germline loops: CDR1 SGHRS, CDR2 YFSETQ. The length of the CDR3 is 12 residues. In DNA form, the CDR3 reads TGCGCCAGCAGCTTGGCCGGAGAGACCCAGTACTTC. Residues: CASSLAGETQYF.

This chain uses TRBV7-8 with TRBJ1-5; no reliable D call. This CDR3 contains 15 residues. Looked up from germline, CDR1 is SGHVS and CDR2 is FQNEAQ. V was pared by 1 base and J by 3 bases, with 10 bases between. CDR3 coding DNA: TGTGCCAGCAGCTTAGGAGACTACCTCAATCAGCCCCAGCATTTT. It yields the protein CASSLGDYLNQPQHF.

The V gene is TRBV15, the J gene TRBJ1-5; 8 bases match TRBD1. Germline lookup yields CDR1 LNHNV and CDR2 YYDKDF (reference sequence). V dropped 7 bases and J dropped 2; count of bases not matched to a gene: 4. The CDR3 sequence is 14 residues long. The CDR3 here is CATNLDRGNQPQHF. In nucleotides, the CDR3 is TGTGCCACCAACCTGGACAGGGGCAATCAGCCCCAGCATTTT. Full variable domain (rest looked up from reference TRBV15 and TRBJ1-5): DAMVIQNPRYQVTQFGKPVTLSCSQTLNHNVMYWYQQKSSQAPKLLFHYYDKDFNNEADTPDNFQSRRPNTSFCFLDIRSPGLGDTAMYLCATNLDRGNQPQHFGDGTRLSIL.